One and the same sample provided the 10 T cell receptor beta chains below, sequenced in a study of PD-1 blockade in classical Hodgkin lymphoma. Exposure to brentuximab vedotin varied, and each patient had relapsed following autologous stem cell transplantation. Negative selection with magnets was how CD8+ T cells were isolated from the thawed PBMCs. Clones were sequenced by immunoSEQ multiplex PCR, and TCRdb holds only the in-frame ones, with some missing. This table has some 25,000 clones, 88% appearing once. The material was CD8+ T cells from blood, obtained at baseline. The receptors shown here come from a human donor with classical Hodgkin lymphoma.

This chain uses TRBV9 with TRBJ1-1; 9 positions agree with TRBD1. With V trimmed by 3 bases and J by 4 bases, 7 bases remained unmatched. The germline V gene encodes CDR1 SGDLS and CDR2 YYNGEE. The CDR3 is made up of 15 amino acids. CDR3 DNA sequence: TGTGCCAGCAGCGACAGGGGGCGGGGGATCACTGAAGCTTTCTTT. Residues: CASSDRGRGITEAFF.

About this clone: Other DNA sequences in this specimen translate into the identical CDR3. The chain combines TRBV6-6 with TRBJ1-2, with a tentative D call TRBD1 (5 bases). Trimming took off 0 bases at V and 1 base at J, with 12 bases between the two ends. The CDR3 has 16 amino acids. From germline, CDR1 is MNHNY and CDR2 SVGAGI (reference sequence). The CDR3 sequence: CASSYSTRDHNYGYTF. In DNA, the CDR3 is TGTGCCAGCAGTTACTCGACCAGGGACCATAACTATGGCTACACCTTC.

The V and J genes are TRBV7-9 and TRBJ2-2, with 9 bases identical to TRBD1. The V segment lost 6 bases and the J segment 0 bases; nucleotides outside the gene matches: 5. The CDR3 length is 16 residues. CDR1 SEHNR and CDR2 FQNEAQ come from the germline V gene (reference sequence). CDR3: CASSPRQGANTGELFF. CDR3 nucleotide sequence: TGTGCCAGCAGTCCCCGACAGGGGGCGAACACCGGGGAGCTGTTTTTT.

V gene TRBV25-1 combines with J gene TRBJ1-1; no definite D call. This CDR3 is built from 12 residues. The V and J ends lost 3 bases and 5 bases respectively, with 7 bases between them. From germline, CDR1 is MGHDK and CDR2 SYGVNS. The CDR3 nucleotides are TGTGCCAGCAGTGATGGAGGGACTGAAGCTTTCTTT. Its translation is CASSDGGTEAFF.

The chain carries TRBV25-1 and TRBJ1-4, with no clear D. Per the germline V gene, CDR1 is MGHDK and CDR2 is SYGVNS. V was clipped by 4 bases and J by 4 bases, with 7 bases between them. This CDR3 is built from 13 residues. The CDR3, as DNA: TGTGCCAGCAGTGGACGGTATAATGAAAAACTGTTTTTT. Its translation is CASSGRYNEKLFF.

In this sample, this clone turned up once. V usage is TRBV5-1 and J usage is TRBJ1-4; D gene unclear. Germline assignment: CDR1 SGHRS and CDR2 YFSETQ. The CDR3 spans 17 residues. V gave up 4 bases and J gave up 0 bases, with 16 bases separating them. DNA of the CDR3: TGCGCCAGCAGCGTCTCTGGTCGGGTCGCAACTAATGAAAAACTGTTTTTT. Translating gives CASSVSGRVATNEKLFF. Filled out from reference TRBV5-1 and TRBJ1-4, the complete variable domain reads KAGVTQTPRYLIKTRGQQVTLSCSPISGHRSVSWYQQTPGQGLQFLFEYFSETQRNKGNFPGRFSGRQFSNSRSEMNVSTLELGDSALYLCASSVSGRVATNEKLFFGSGTQLSVL.

The gene calls are TRBV19 and TRBJ1-2, with D perhaps TRBD1 (6 bases). The CDR3 totals 13 residues. Trimming pared 2 bases from V and 4 bases from J, leaving 8 bases between. Germline CDR1 reads LNHDA; CDR2 reads SQIVND (reference sequence). CDR3 sequence reads: CASSIKGGYGYTF. As DNA, the CDR3 is TGTGCCAGTAGTATAAAGGGGGGCTATGGCTACACCTTC.

This chain links TRBV7-3 with TRBJ2-7; D possibly corresponds to TRBD1 (5 bases). The germline gives CDR1 SGHTA, CDR2 FQGTGA. There are 14 residues in the CDR3. Trimming took off 0 bases at V and 2 bases at J, with 8 bases between the two ends. Here the CDR3 reads CASSLTGAPYEQYF. In nucleotides, the CDR3 is TGTGCCAGCAGCTTAACAGGGGCTCCCTACGAGCAGTACTTC.

The V and J genes are TRBV9 and TRBJ1-1; 8 positions match TRBD1. Germline CDR1 SGDLS, CDR2 YYNGEE. Trimming cost V 0 bases and J 3 bases; bases outside gene matches: 7. The CDR3 extends over 16 amino acids. The chain's CDR3 is CASSVAPTGDHTEAFF. Here the CDR3 DNA reads TGTGCCAGCAGCGTAGCTCCGACAGGGGACCACACTGAAGCTTTCTTT.

The chain links TRBV29-1 to TRBJ2-7; 11 bases map to TRBD1. The CDR3 covers 20 residues. Trimming cost V 8 bases and J 5 bases; bases outside gene matches: 29. In germline, CDR1 is SQVTM, CDR2 ANQGSEA. This CDR3 is CSPYPLNRDRGSSVVHEQYF. The CDR3, as DNA: TGCAGCCCTTACCCCCTCAACCGGGACAGGGGGTCTTCGGTCGTCCACGAGCAGTACTTC.